The source of this T cell receptor beta chain is a study of shared clonotypes between healthy human individuals. The overall study: Used for every donor were three CD4 naive, three CD4 memory, two CD8 naive and one CD8 memory plate.

The CDR3 spans 15 residues. V was cut by 0 bases and J by 6 bases, with 13 bases left in between. The germline CDR1 and CDR2 sequences are SGHRS and YFSETQ. The study, taken as a whole, reports: Clonotypes not shared had lower generation probabilities than those common to all four donors. Naive subsets generally exceeded memory subsets in estimated richness.

Comment on this clone: What it recognizes is unknown.

The authors loaded around 220 ng DNA, 30,000 to 35,000 T cell genomes, into sorted-subset replicate PCRs. TCRdb keeps only in-frame clones here, not all; method: immunoSEQ multiplex PCR. The top ten hold more than 0.9% of the sample, which has some 1.5 million clones, roughly 96% seen once. Sequencing was carried out using naive CD4+ T cells sorted from blood. Subset indicated: CD45RA+ positively selected. The TCR comes from a man aged 25-40 years in good health. The V call is TRBV5-1, the J call TRBJ2-1; D might be TRBD1 (5 bases). The CDR3 is CASSLEQARSNEQFF. The CDR3 DNA reads as TGCGCCAGCAGCTTGGAACAGGCCCGGTCCAATGAGCAGTTCTTC. Combining the CDR3 with reference TRBV5-1 and TRBJ2-1 gives the whole variable domain KAGVTQTPRYLIKTRGQQVTLSCSPISGHRSVSWYQQTPGQGLQFLFEYFSETQRNKGNFPGRFSGRQFSNSRSEMNVSTLELGDSALYLCASSLEQARSNEQFFGPGTRLTVL.